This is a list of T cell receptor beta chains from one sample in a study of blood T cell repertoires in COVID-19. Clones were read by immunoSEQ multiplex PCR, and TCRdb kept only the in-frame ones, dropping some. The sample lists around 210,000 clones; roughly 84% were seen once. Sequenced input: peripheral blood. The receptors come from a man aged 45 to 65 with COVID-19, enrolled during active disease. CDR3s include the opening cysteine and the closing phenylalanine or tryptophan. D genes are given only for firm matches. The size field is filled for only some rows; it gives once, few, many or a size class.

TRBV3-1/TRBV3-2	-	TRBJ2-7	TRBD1	TGTGCCAGCAGCCAATCCGACAGGGGCGAGCAGTACTTC	CASSQSDRGEQYF
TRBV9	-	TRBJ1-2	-	TGTGCCAGCAGCGGACGGGCGGGGATGGGCTATGGCTACACCTTC	CASSGRAGMGYGYTF
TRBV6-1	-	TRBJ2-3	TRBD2	TGTGCCAGCAGTGGAGCGGGAGCGGGGCCAGATACGCAGTATTTT	CASSGAGAGPDTQYF
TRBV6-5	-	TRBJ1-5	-	TGTGCCAGCAGGGACAGAAATAGCAATCAGCCCCAGCATTTT	CASRDRNSNQPQHF
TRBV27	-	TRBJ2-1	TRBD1	TGTGCCAGCAGTTTAACAGGGGGCTACAATGAGCAGTTCTTC	CASSLTGGYNEQFF
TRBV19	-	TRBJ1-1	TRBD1	TGTGCCAGTAGTATCGGGGACAGGCGGAACACTGAAGCTTTCTTT	CASSIGDRRNTEAFF
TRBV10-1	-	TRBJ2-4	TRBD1	TGCGCCATCTTACGACAGGGACCCAAAAACATTCAGTACTTC	CAILRQGPKNIQYF
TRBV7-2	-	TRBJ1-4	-	TGTGCCAGCAGCGGAGGCGGGCCGGCTAATGAAAAACTGTTTTTT	CASSGGGPANEKLFF
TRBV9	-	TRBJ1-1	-	TGTGCCAGCAGCGTAGTCGGGCAGGGGAACACTGAAGCTTTCTTT	CASSVVGQGNTEAFF
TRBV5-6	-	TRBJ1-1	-	TGTGCCAGCAGCCGAACGACGGGAATGAACACTGAAGCTTTCTTT	CASSRTTGMNTEAFF
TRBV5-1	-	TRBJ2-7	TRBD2	TGCGCCAGCAGCATACGGACTAGCGGGAGTGACGAGCAGTACTTC	CASSIRTSGSDEQYF
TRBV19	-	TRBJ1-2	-	TGTGCCAGTAGTCCCCTTGGGAGGGAACTCTATGGCTACACCTTC	CASSPLGRELYGYTF
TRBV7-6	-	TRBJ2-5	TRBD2	TGTGCCAGCAGCTTAGCTTCACTAGCGAATAGGGAGACCCAGTACTTC	CASSLASLANRETQYF
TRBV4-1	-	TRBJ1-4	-	TGCGCCAGCAGCCAAAGCGGGGGCGCTGGTGGAACTAATGAAAAACTGTTTTTT	CASSQSGGAGGTNEKLFF
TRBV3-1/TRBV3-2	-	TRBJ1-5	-	TGTGCCAGCAGCCAAGGGCCTCAGGGCCAGGACCCCCAGCATTTT	CASSQGPQGQDPQHF
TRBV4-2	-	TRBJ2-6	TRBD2	TGTGCCAGCACATACGGGGGGGCTGGGGCCAACGTCCTGACTTTC	CASTYGGAGANVLTF
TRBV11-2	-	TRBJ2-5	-	TGTGCCAGCAGCTTAGGAGAGAGACTAGGTAAAGAGACCCAGTACTTC	CASSLGERLGKETQYF
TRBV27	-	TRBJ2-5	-	TGTGCCAGCACCCCGGGGGGCCCTCGTGAGACCCAGTACTTC	CASTPGGPRETQYF
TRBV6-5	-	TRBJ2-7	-	TGTGCCAGCAGCCACCGGGACTCCGGGCGTAGGGAGCAGTACTTC	CASSHRDSGRREQYF
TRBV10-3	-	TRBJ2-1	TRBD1	TGTGCCATCAGAGACAGGGGTATTATGAATGAGCAGTTCTTC	CAIRDRGIMNEQFF
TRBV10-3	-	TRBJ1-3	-	TGTGCCATCAGAGCGGACAGCTCTGGAAACACCATATATTTT	CAIRADSSGNTIYF
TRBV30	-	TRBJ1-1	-	TGTGCCTGGGGACGGACGGGGACTGAAGCTTTCTTT	CAWGRTGTEAFF
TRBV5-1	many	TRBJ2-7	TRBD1	TGCGCCAGCAGCTTCGGCCCGGGACAGGCCTACGAGCAGTACTTC	CASSFGPGQAYEQYF
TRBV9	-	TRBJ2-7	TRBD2	TGTGCCAGCAGCGTAGGGTCGGGAGGCTACGAGCAGTACTTC	CASSVGSGGYEQYF
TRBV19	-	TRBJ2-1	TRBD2	TGTGCCAGTAGGACCGGGACTAGCGGGACTGAGCAGTTCTTC	CASRTGTSGTEQFF
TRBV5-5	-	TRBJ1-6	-	TGTGCCACCTACTTTGGGGAGTCACCCCTCCACTTT	CATYFGESPLHF
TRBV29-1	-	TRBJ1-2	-	TGCAGCGTCCCTCTTAGGTCAGGGGCGGACTATGGCTACACCTTC	CSVPLRSGADYGYTF
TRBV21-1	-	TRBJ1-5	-	TGTGCCAGCAGCAAAGCCGGACAGGGGCCGCTTCCTAGCAATCAGCCCCAGCATTTT	CASSKAGQGPLPSNQPQHF
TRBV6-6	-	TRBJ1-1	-	TGTGCCAGCAGTTACTCGAGCGGGAGGGTCACTGAAGCTTTCTTT	CASSYSSGRVTEAFF
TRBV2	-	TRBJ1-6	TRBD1	TGTGCCAGCCGAGCCCTCGGACAGGAAAATTCACCCCTCCACTTT	CASRALGQENSPLHF
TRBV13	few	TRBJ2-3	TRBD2	TGTGCCAGCAGCGGGGGACTAGCAGCTAGCACAGATACGCAGTATTTT	CASSGGLAASTDTQYF
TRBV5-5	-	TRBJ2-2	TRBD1	TGTGCCAGCAGCCCGGGACAGGGAAGAAACACCGGGGAGCTGTTTTTT	CASSPGQGRNTGELFF
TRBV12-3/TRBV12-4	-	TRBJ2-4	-	TGTGCCAGCGGATCCAGCGGGCAAAACATTCAGTACTTC	CASGSSGQNIQYF
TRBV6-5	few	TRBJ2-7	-	TGTGCCAGCAGAGACAGAAACTACGAGCAGTACTTC	CASRDRNYEQYF
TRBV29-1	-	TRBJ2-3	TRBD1	TGCAGCGTTGGGACAGGGGCAGATACGCAGTATTTT	CSVGTGADTQYF
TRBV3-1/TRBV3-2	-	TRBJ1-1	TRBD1	TGTGCCAGCAGCCAAGGGACAGGGGGACGCACTGAAGCTTTCTTT	CASSQGTGGRTEAFF